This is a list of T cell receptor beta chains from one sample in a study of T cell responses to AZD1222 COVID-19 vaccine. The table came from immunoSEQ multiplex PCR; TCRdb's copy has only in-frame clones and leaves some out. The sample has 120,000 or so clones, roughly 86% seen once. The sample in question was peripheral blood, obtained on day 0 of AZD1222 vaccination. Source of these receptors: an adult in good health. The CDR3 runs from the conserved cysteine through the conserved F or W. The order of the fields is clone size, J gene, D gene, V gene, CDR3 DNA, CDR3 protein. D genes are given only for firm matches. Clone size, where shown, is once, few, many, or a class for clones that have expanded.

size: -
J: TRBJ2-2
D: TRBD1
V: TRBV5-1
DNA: TGCGCCAGCAGCTCCCCAGGGGGAACCGGGGAGCTGTTTTTT
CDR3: CASSSPGGTGELFF

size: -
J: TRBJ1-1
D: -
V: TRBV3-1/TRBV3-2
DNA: TGTGCCAGCAGCTTCCATGGGGCGAACACTGAAGCTTTCTTT
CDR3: CASSFHGANTEAFF

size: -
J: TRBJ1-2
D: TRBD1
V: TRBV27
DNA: TGTGCCAGCAGTGCATGGGAGACAGGGTTCGGCTACACCTTC
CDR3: CASSAWETGFGYTF

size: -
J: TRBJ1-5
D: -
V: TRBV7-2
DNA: TGTGCCAGCAGTACAGCTATCAATCAGCCCCAGCATTTT
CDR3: CASSTAINQPQHF

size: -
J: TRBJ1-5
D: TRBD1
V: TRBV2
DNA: TGTGCCAGCAGTTTAGACAGGGTACGTCAGCCCCAGCATTTT
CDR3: CASSLDRVRQPQHF

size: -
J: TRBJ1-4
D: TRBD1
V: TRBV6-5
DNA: TGTGCCAGCAGTCCTGACAGGGGAGTTCAGGAAAAACTGTTTTTT
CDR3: CASSPDRGVQEKLFF

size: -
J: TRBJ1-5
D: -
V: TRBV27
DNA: TGTGCCAGCAGTTTAAGGGCTAATCAGCCCCAGCATTTT
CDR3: CASSLRANQPQHF

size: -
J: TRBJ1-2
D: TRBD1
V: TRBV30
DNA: TGTGCCTGGCGGGACAGGTCGACGGGGAACTATGGCTACACCTTC
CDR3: CAWRDRSTGNYGYTF

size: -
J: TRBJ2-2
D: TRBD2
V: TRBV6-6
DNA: TGTGCCAGCAGTCTTCTCCCCGGGACTAGCACCGCGAACACCGGGGAGCTGTTTTTT
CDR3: CASSLLPGTSTANTGELFF

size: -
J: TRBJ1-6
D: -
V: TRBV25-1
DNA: TGTGCCAGCAGTGAATACCCTCGTGGGCGTTTTAATTCACCCCTCCACTTT
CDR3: CASSEYPRGRFNSPLHF

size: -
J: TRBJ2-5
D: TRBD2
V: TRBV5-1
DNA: TGCGCCAGCACTCTAGCGGGGGAAGAGACCCAGTACTTC
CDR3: CASTLAGEETQYF

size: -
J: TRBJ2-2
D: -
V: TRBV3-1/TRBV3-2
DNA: TGTGCCAGCAGCCAATTAGGTCCGAACACCGGGGAGCTGTTTTTT
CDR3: CASSQLGPNTGELFF

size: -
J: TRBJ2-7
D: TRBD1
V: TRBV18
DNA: TGTGCCAGCTCACCACGGACAGGAGCGAACGAGCAGTACTTC
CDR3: CASSPRTGANEQYF

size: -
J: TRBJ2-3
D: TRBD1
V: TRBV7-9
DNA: TGTGCCAGCAGCTTAGGGACAGGGGAAAGCACAGATACGCAGTATTTT
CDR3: CASSLGTGESTDTQYF

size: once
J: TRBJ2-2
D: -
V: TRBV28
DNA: TGTGCCAGCAGCCTGGGTCCGAACACCGGGGAGCTGTTTTTT
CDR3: CASSLGPNTGELFF

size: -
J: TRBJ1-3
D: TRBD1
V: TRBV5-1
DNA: TGCGCCAGCAGCTATTCCCTGACAGGGCCTGGAAACACCATATATTTT
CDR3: CASSYSLTGPGNTIYF

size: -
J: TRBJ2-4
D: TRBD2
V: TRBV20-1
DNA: TGCAGTGCTAGTAGCGGGAGTACACTAAACATTCAGTACTTC
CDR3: CSASSGSTLNIQYF

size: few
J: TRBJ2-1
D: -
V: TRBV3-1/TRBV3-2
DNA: TGTGCCAGCAGCCCCTTATGGTCGGGGGAGCAGTTCTTC
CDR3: CASSPLWSGEQFF

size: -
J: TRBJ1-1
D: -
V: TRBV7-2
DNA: TGTGCCAGCAGCCCCCGTGGACTAAGGTCTGAAGCTTTCTTT
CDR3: CASSPRGLRSEAFF

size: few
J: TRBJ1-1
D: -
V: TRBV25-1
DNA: TGTGCCAGCAGTGAATCTTGGGGACGGACTGAAGCTTTCTTT
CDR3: CASSESWGRTEAFF

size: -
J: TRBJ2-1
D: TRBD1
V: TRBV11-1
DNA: TGTGCCAGCAGCTTCAGACAGGGACCCAATGAGCAGTTCTTC
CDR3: CASSFRQGPNEQFF

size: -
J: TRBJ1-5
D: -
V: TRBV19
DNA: TGTGCCAGTACCCCCGTGGCCGGGGGAAATCAGCCCCAGCATTTT
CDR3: CASTPVAGGNQPQHF

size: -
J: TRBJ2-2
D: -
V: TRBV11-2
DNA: TGTGCCAGCAGTCCACAGGTCACCGGGGAGCTGTTTTTT
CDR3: CASSPQVTGELFF

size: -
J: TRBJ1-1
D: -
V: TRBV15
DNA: TGTGCCACCAGCAGACCTCCTGGAGCTTTCTTT
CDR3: CATSRPPGAFF

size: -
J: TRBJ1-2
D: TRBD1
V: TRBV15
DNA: TGTGCCACCAGCAGGGGTGCCGGGACAGGGGACTATGGCTACACCTTC
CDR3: CATSRGAGTGDYGYTF

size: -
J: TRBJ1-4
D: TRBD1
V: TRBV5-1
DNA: TGCGCCAGCAGCTTGGAGGGACAGAATGAAAAACTGTTTTTT
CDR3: CASSLEGQNEKLFF

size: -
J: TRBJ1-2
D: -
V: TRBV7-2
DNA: TGTGCCAGCAGCTTAGCGGGGACGGGCAGCGGTGGCTACACCTTC
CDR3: CASSLAGTGSGGYTF

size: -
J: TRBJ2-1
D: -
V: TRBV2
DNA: TGTGCCAGCAGCTGGACGGGGTTCGATGAGCAGTTCTTC
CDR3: CASSWTGFDEQFF

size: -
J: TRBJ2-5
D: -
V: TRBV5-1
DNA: TGCGCCAGCTCCGGGGAACTAGCTGGGACCCAGTACTTC
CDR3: CASSGELAGTQYF

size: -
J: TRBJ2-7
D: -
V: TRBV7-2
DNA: TGTGCCAGCAGCTTAAGAGGGGGACCCGGGGACGAGCAGTACTTC
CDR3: CASSLRGGPGDEQYF

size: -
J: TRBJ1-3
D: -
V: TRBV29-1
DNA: TGCAGCGTTTCCCCGAGATTTGGAAACACCATATATTTT
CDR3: CSVSPRFGNTIYF

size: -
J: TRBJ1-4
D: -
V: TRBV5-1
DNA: TGCGCCAGCAGCCGCACCCGGACCGACTTCCAGGAAAAACTGTTTTTT
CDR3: CASSRTRTDFQEKLFF

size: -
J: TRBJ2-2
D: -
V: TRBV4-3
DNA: TGCGCCAGCAGCCCAACCATGACCGGGGAGCTGTTTTTT
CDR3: CASSPTMTGELFF

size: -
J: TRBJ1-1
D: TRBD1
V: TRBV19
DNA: TGTGCCAGTAGTCTTGGACAGGGGGCGGTTGGGACTGAAGCTTTCTTT
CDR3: CASSLGQGAVGTEAFF

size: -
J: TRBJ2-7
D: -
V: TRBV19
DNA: TGTGCCAGTAGTTCCACCTCAGGGGCCGTCATCTACGAGCAGTACTTC
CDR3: CASSSTSGAVIYEQYF

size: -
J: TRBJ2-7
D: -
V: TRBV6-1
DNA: TGTGCCAGCAGTGAACAAGATTCCTACGAGCAGTACTTC
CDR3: CASSEQDSYEQYF

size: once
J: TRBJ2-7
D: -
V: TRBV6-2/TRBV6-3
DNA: TGTGCCAGCAGTTACAGTTCGCCCAACGAGCAGTACTTC
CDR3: CASSYSSPNEQYF

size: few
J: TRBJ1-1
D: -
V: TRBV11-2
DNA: TGTGCCAGCAGCTTAGAAGAGTACGGTGAAGCTTTCTTT
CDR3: CASSLEEYGEAFF

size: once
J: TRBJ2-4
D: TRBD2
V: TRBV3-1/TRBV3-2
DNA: TGTGCCAGCAGCCTCCGGACTAGCGGGGGGACAGACATTCAGTACTTC
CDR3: CASSLRTSGGTDIQYF

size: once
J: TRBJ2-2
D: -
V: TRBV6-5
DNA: TGTGCCAGCTGGAAGGGGAACACCGGGGAGCTGTTTTTT
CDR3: CASWKGNTGELFF

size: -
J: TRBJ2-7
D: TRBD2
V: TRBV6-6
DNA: TGTGCCAGCAGGCCTCCGACTAGCGGGAAATACGAGCAGTACTTC
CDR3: CASRPPTSGKYEQYF

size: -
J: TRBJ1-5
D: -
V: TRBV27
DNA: TGTGCCAGCAGTCTCGGGACGGTGGATCAGCCCCAGCATTTT
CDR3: CASSLGTVDQPQHF

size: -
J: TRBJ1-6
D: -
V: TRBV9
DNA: TGTGCCAGCAGCCCGAGCTATAATTCACCCCTCCACTTT
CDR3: CASSPSYNSPLHF

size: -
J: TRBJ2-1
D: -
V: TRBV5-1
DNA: TGCGCCAGCAGCTTGGGTCGGGGGCTGACCTACAATGAGCAGTTCTTC
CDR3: CASSLGRGLTYNEQFF

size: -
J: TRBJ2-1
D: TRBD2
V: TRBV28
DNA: TGTGCCAGCAGTCAGACTAGCGGAGCCGGGAATGAGCAGTTCTTC
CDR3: CASSQTSGAGNEQFF

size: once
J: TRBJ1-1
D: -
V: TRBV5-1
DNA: TGCGCCAGCAGCTCGCAGGGTGGCGGTGGCGAAACTGAAGCTTTCTTT
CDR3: CASSSQGGGGETEAFF

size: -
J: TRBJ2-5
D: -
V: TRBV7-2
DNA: TGTGCCAGCAGCTCGGACCCTGGGGAGACCCAGTACTTC
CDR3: CASSSDPGETQYF

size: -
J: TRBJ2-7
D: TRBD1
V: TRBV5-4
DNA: TGTGCCAGCAGCGTCCGGGACAGGGTAGGCGAGCAGTACTTC
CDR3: CASSVRDRVGEQYF

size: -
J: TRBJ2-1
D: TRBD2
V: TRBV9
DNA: TGTGCCAGCAGCCCTTATGCTAGCGGGTTTTACAATGAGCAGTTCTTC
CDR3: CASSPYASGFYNEQFF

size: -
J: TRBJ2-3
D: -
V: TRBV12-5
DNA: TGTGCTAGTGGTTTGGTAAAGCTGGGTACGCAGTATTTT
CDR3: CASGLVKLGTQYF

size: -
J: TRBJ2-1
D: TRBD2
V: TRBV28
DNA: TGTGCCAGCAGCCTGACTAGCGGATACAATGAGCAGTTCTTC
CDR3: CASSLTSGYNEQFF

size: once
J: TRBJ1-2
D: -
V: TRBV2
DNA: TGTGCCAGCAGTGAGGGGAAGGGGTTGGGTGGCTACACCTTC
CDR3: CASSEGKGLGGYTF